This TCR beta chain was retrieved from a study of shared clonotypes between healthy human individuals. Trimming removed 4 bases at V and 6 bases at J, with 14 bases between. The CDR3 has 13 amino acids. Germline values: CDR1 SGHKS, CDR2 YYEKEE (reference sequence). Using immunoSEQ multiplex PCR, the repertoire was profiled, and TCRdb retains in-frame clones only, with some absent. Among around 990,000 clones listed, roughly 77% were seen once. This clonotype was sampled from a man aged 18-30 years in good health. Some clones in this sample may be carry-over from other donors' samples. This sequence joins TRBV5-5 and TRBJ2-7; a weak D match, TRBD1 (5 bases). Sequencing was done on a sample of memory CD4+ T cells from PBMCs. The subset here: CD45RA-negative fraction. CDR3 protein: CASSLAGHIEQYF. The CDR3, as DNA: TGTGCCAGCAGCCTCGCAGGACACATCGAGCAGTACTTC.